This TCR beta chain was sequenced for a study of graft-versus-host responses after intestinal transplantation. Turning to this clone: The antigen is unknown.

Using immunoSEQ multiplex PCR, the repertoire was profiled, and TCRdb retains in-frame clones only, with some absent. Here the sample spans about 92,000 clones, under 95% being singletons. The clonotype originates from a human donor who received an intestinal transplant. The starting material was unstimulated CD8+ T cells sorted from spleen or lymph node cells, obtained before intestinal transplant.

For the CDR3, the DNA is TGCGCCAGCAACCACGGACAGGGAGACACTGAAGCTTTCTTT. It codes for CASNHGQGDTEAFF. The chain couples TRBV4-1 to TRBJ1-1, with TRBD1 matching 8 bases. Germline V gene sequence: CDR1 MGHRA, CDR2 YSYEKL. The CDR3 runs to 14 residues. J was trimmed by 3 bases and V by 7 bases; bases with no gene match: 7.